This TCR beta chain was captured by sequencing in a study of blood T cell repertoires in COVID-19. Overall study context: PBMCs, B-cell-depleted T cells, or T cells provided the cDNA or gDNA that made up the material.

Original handling: Nucleated cell number was recorded as an estimate derived from reference gene primer amplification. Profiled with immunoSEQ multiplex PCR; TCRdb holds only in-frame clones, not every one. V and J calls and clone size are given by that table; D and trimming were obtained from the DNA. Of about 200,000 clones in the sample, around 85% were seen once. The germline V gene has CDR1 SGHKS and CDR2 YYEKEE (reference sequence). This CDR3 region has 15 residues. The J segment lost 9 bases and the V segment lost 4 bases, leaving 8 bases of the junction unmatched. The genes are TRBV5-5 and TRBJ1-6, with 9 bases lining up with TRBD1. The TCR was taken from a human donor in a cohort sampled during active COVID-19. Sequencing was done on a sample of peripheral blood. CDR3 sequence: CASSPLGDRVSPLHF. DNA for the CDR3: TGTGCCAGCAGCCCCTTAGGGGACAGGGTTTCACCCCTCCACTTT.